A single sample gave rise to the 8 T cell receptor beta chains below, sequenced in a study of blood T cell repertoires in COVID-19. The repertoire was sequenced with immunoSEQ multiplex PCR; TCRdb's copy has only in-frame clones and lacks some. The sample includes more than 200,000 clones, 75% to 90% of them seen just once. Sequenced sample: peripheral blood. The receptors originated from a woman in her 70s with active or convalescent COVID-19.

V is TRBV7-6 and J is TRBJ1-5; the D is unclear. CDR3 size: 13 residues. Germline CDR1 is SGHVS and CDR2 is FNYEAQ. The V gene lost 0 bases and the J gene lost 7 bases, with 7 bases spanning the gap. The CDR3 DNA reads TGTGCCAGCAGCTTAGCTCGGGGACAGCCCCAGCATTTT. Translating gives CASSLARGQPQHF.

A note on this clone: This sequence may be a read error, since a much larger clone differs from it by one base. V is TRBV29-1 and J is TRBJ1-6, with 8 bases fitting TRBD1. After removal of 7 bases from V and 9 bases from J, the junction contained 11 bases not matched to a gene. Looked up from germline, CDR1 is SQVTM and CDR2 is ANQGSEA. The CDR3 is made up of 14 amino acids. The CDR3 DNA reads as TGCAGCGCCTGGACAGGGTATGGTGGTTCACCCCTCCACTTT. It translates to CSAWTGYGGSPLHF. Combining the CDR3 with reference TRBV29-1 and TRBJ1-6 gives the whole variable domain SAVISQKPSRDICQRGTSLTIQCQVDSQVTMMFWYRQQPGQSLTLIATANQGSEATYESGFVIDKFPISRPNLTFSTLTVSNMSPEDSSIYLCSAWTGYGGSPLHFGNGTRLTVT.

This sequence joins TRBV6-5 and TRBJ2-1; D is ambiguous. Germline values: CDR1 MNHEY, CDR2 SVGAGI. V gave up 8 bases and J gave up 4 bases, with 6 bases separating them. The length of the CDR3 is 11 residues. The CDR3 spells CASYLYNEQFF. The CDR3 DNA follows: TGTGCCAGCTATCTATACAATGAGCAGTTCTTC.

The chain joins TRBV29-1 to TRBJ1-2, with a tentative D call TRBD1 (6 bases). Germline CDR1 and CDR2: SQVTM and ANQGSEA. V gave up 0 bases and J gave up 11 bases, with 19 bases separating them. The CDR3 loop spans 14 amino acids. The DNA of the CDR3 is TGCAGCGTTGAAGAGGGTACAGGGTGGTCCCGTTACACCTTC. Residues: CSVEEGTGWSRYTF.

V and J are TRBV28 and TRBJ1-5, with TRBD1 matching 7 bases. Per germline, CDR1 MDHEN and CDR2 SYDVKM. The CDR3 has 15 amino acids. Trimming took 5 bases from V and 4 from J; bases not matched to a gene: 8. CDR3 DNA sequence: TGTGCCAGCAGTCCGACCCCAGGGGGGAATCAGCCCCAGCATTTT. It translates to CASSPTPGGNQPQHF.

The J gene is TRBJ2-1, the V gene TRBV19, with D possibly TRBD2 on 5 matching bases. Per germline, CDR1 LNHDA and CDR2 SQIVND (reference sequence). Between the trimmed V and J ends, which lost 4 bases and 4 bases, there was a span of 14 bases. CDR3 length: 15 amino acids. The CDR3 region has the DNA TGTGCCAGTAGTAGAGGGCAGACCACATACAATGAGCAGTTCTTC. This codes for CASSRGQTTYNEQFF.

This chain connects TRBV5-1 to TRBJ1-2; 10 bases are shared with TRBD1. After removal of 2 bases from V and 8 bases from J, the junction contained 6 bases not matched to a gene. CDR1 and CDR2 from the germline V gene are SGHRS and YFSETQ. CDR3 length: 14 residues. The CDR3 here is CASSLRDRGEGYTF. The CDR3 DNA reads TGCGCCAGCAGCTTACGGGACAGGGGAGAAGGCTACACCTTC.

This CDR3 is CATMGRNNEQFF. The CDR3 DNA is TGTGCCACCATGGGGAGGAACAATGAGCAGTTCTTC. V usage is TRBV10-3 and J usage is TRBJ2-1; a weak D match, TRBD2 (6 bases). Trimming took off 10 bases at V and 5 bases at J, with 12 bases between the two ends. The CDR3 runs to 12 residues. Germline V gene data show CDR1 as ENHRY and CDR2 as SYGVKD.